The following is a T cell receptor (beta chain) sequence with its context. No antigen is known for it. Researchers reported sorting CD4+ naive, central memory, regulatory and stem cell-like memory cells via CD45RO/CCR7/CD25/CD127/CD95/CD27. Germline V gene lookup returns CDR1 MDHEN and CDR2 SYDVKM. This CDR3 spans 16 amino acids. These data belong to a study of beta chain features in type 1 diabetes. As for the study in general: There were 90 million to 110 million sorted cells examined across all samples.

All of the isolated RNA was reverse transcribed, so expressed TCRB transcripts were sequenced. An average of about 1.01 million reads was obtained from stem cell-like memory T cell samples. Clones were read by immunoSEQ multiplex PCR, and TCRdb kept only the in-frame ones, dropping some. The sample carries 53,000 or so clones, approximately 60% recorded once. Study conclusions and caveats: Fewer junction insertions and more nucleotide deletions appeared in type 1 diabetes patients. Patients with Type 1 diabetes showed moderately but significantly shorter TCRB CDR3s in all four CD4+ subsets.

The source material was stem cell memory CD4+ T cells from blood. The V gene is TRBV28, the J gene TRBJ2-3; TRBD1 aligns across 10 bases. This TCR came from a woman aged 25 to 39 with type 1 diabetes. The CDR3 loop is CEAGQGTFRDTDTQYF. CDR3 DNA: TGTGAGGCGGGACAGGGGACTTTTCGGGATACAGATACGCAGTATTTT.